The 24 T cell receptor beta chains below come from one sample, sequenced in a study of blood T cell repertoires in COVID-19. The method was immunoSEQ multiplex PCR; TCRdb's version includes in-frame clones alone and lacks a portion of them. The sample holds fewer than 150,000 clones, roughly 89% seen once. Sequencing was carried out using peripheral blood. Receptors were obtained from a woman aged 55-70 years with COVID-19, enrolled during active disease.

The V call is TRBV6-2 or TRBV6-3, the J call TRBJ2-7, with TRBD2 matching over 7 bases. CDR3 length: 13 amino acids. Germline CDR1 is MNHEY and CDR2 is SVGEGT. V shed 4 bases, J shed 4 bases, and the junction held 4 bases outside the gene matches. DNA of the CDR3: TGTGCCAGCAGTTGGGGGAGGGATTACGAGCAGTACTTC. Translating gives CASSWGRDYEQYF.

This chain uses TRBV6-6 with TRBJ1-3; D ambiguous. Between the trimmed V and J ends, which lost 3 bases and 4 bases, there was a span of 7 bases. This CDR3 has 13 amino acids. In germline, CDR1 is MNHNY, CDR2 SVGAGI (reference sequence). CDR3 in amino acids: CASSYAGGNTIYF. The CDR3 DNA sequence: TGTGCCAGCAGTTATGCGGGGGGAAACACCATATATTTT.

The chain joins TRBV5-1 to TRBJ1-2; no firm D call. V gave up 2 bases and J gave up 3 bases, with 8 bases separating them. This CDR3 has 13 residues. Germline CDR1 SGHRS, CDR2 YFSETQ. This CDR3 reads CASSLKGDYGYTF. The DNA for the CDR3 is TGCGCCAGCAGCTTAAAGGGAGACTATGGCTACACCTTC.

This clone was counted once. The V call is TRBV7-2, the J call TRBJ1-3; 9 positions agree with TRBD1. This CDR3 is built from 17 residues. CDR1 is SGHTA, CDR2 FQGNSA, per germline. J gave up 4 bases and V 2 bases, and 9 bases lay outside the gene matches. The CDR3: CASSLHRGPRKGNTIYF. In nucleotides, the CDR3 is TGTGCCAGCAGCTTACACAGGGGGCCGCGAAAAGGAAACACCATATATTTT.

This sequence joins TRBV7-3 and TRBJ2-5; tentatively, D is TRBD2 (6 bases). Germline lookup yields CDR1 SGHTA and CDR2 FQGTGA. Deletions cut 6 bases from V and 7 bases from J, with 15 bases between. The CDR3 is 13 amino acids. This CDR3 is CASSHSSEGTQYF. The CDR3 DNA is TGTGCCAGCAGTCACTCTAGCGAAGGGACCCAGTACTTC.

This clone has only a few counts. The gene calls are TRBV7-6 and TRBJ1-1; 7 bases match TRBD1. The V gene's germline CDR1 is SGHVS and CDR2 FNYEAQ. The V and J ends lost 3 bases and 1 base, in that order; junction bases with no gene match: 8. The CDR3 is 16 amino acids. CDR3 nucleotides: TGTGCCAGCAGCTTCTCGCAGGGGGTCTGGAACACTGAAGCTTTCTTT. The encoded protein is CASSFSQGVWNTEAFF.

J is TRBJ2-3 and V is TRBV9, with D possibly matching TRBD2 (6 bases). Per the germline V gene, CDR1 is SGDLS and CDR2 is YYNGEE. Trimming shortened V by 0 bases and J by 2 bases, and 7 bases separated the two germline ends. The CDR3 extends over 14 amino acids. As DNA, the CDR3 is TGTGCCAGCAGCGTAGGGGACTCCACAGATACGCAGTATTTT. Its translation is CASSVGDSTDTQYF. Complete variable domain (other parts from reference TRBV9 and TRBJ2-3): DSGVTQTPKHLITATGQRVTLRCSPRSGDLSVYWYQQSLDQGLQFLIQYYNGEERAKGNILERFSAQQFPDLHSELNLSSLELGDSALYFCASSVGDSTDTQYFGPGTRLTVL.

The chain links TRBV28 to TRBJ1-2, with D possibly matching TRBD1 (5 bases). The CDR3 runs 16 residues. From germline, CDR1 is MDHEN and CDR2 SYDVKM. Trimming left V 6 bases short and J 4 bases short, with 21 bases between. CDR3 sequence: CASRPLGQSRFYGYTF. The CDR3 DNA reads as TGTGCCAGCAGGCCCCTGGGGCAGTCCCGTTTCTATGGCTACACCTTC.

The chain carries TRBV18 and TRBJ2-3; TRBD1 matches at 8 bases. The CDR3 is made up of 16 amino acids. Germline CDR1 reads KGHSH; CDR2 reads LQKENI. The junction had 9 bases not matched to a gene; V was cut back by 2 bases and J by 5 bases. CDR3 sequence: CASSPGPRDRQDTQYF. The DNA for the CDR3 is TGTGCCAGCTCACCAGGGCCCAGGGACAGGCAAGATACGCAGTATTTT.

This clone was seen a handful of times. The chain has TRBV5-5 and TRBJ2-5; 7 bases line up with TRBD2. J was trimmed by 5 bases and V by 0 bases; bases with no gene match: 4. The CDR3 runs 14 residues. Germline V gives CDR1 SGHKS, CDR2 YYEKEE (reference sequence). In nucleotides, the CDR3 is TGTGCCAGCAGCTTGGGCGGGGGAAGGGAGACCCAGTACTTC. This translates into CASSLGGGRETQYF. Together with reference TRBV5-5 and TRBJ2-5, the CDR3 gives the full variable domain: DAGVTQSPTHLIKTRGQQVTLRCSPISGHKSVSWYQQVLGQGPQFIFQYYEKEERGRGNFPDRFSARQFPNYSSELNVNALLLGDSALYLCASSLGGGRETQYFGPGTRLLVL.

The J gene is TRBJ2-5, the V gene TRBV4-1, with TRBD2 matching over 9 bases. The CDR3 runs to 17 residues. Germline V CDR1 and CDR2: MGHRA, YSYEKL. V gave up 2 bases and J gave up 2 bases; unmatched junction bases: 9. CDR3 residues: CASSQRGLAGRQETQYF. CDR3 nucleotides: TGCGCCAGCAGCCAAAGGGGGCTAGCGGGGAGACAAGAGACCCAGTACTTC.

The chain recombines TRBV10-3 with TRBJ2-6; D gene uncertain. The V gene lost 0 bases and the J gene lost 1 base, with 13 bases spanning the gap. This CDR3 region has 18 residues. Germline V gives CDR1 ENHRY, CDR2 SYGVKD. CDR3 loop: CAISESYRKRSGANVLTF. CDR3 nucleotide sequence: TGTGCCATCAGTGAGTCGTACCGTAAGAGATCTGGGGCCAACGTCCTGACTTTC.

The genes are TRBV7-6 and TRBJ2-5, with 9 bases that match TRBD1. Losses at the gene ends were 2 bases for V and 4 bases for J; bases not matched to a gene: 2. Germline V gives CDR1 SGHVS, CDR2 FNYEAQ. There are 14 residues in the CDR3. CDR3 nucleotides: TGTGCCAGCAGCTTAAGACAGGGGGGAGAGACCCAGTACTTC. It encodes CASSLRQGGETQYF.

The J gene is TRBJ2-3, the V gene TRBV6-5; D might be TRBD1 (6 bases). The V and J ends lost 6 bases and 4 bases respectively, with 14 bases between them. Germline V gene data show CDR1 as MNHEY and CDR2 as SVGAGI. The CDR3 runs 14 residues. CDR3 coding DNA: TGTGCCAGCAGGGACAGAGGGCGTGCAGATACGCAGTATTTT. It specifies CASRDRGRADTQYF.

This clone has a single count. The V gene is TRBV6-2 or TRBV6-3, the J gene TRBJ2-7; 7 nucleotides align to TRBD1. Trimming removed 2 bases from V and 3 bases from J; junction bases left unmatched: 10. The germline gives CDR1 MNHEY, CDR2 SVGEGT. This CDR3 has 16 residues. The CDR3 DNA reads as TGTGCCAGCAGTTACGCTTCACAGGGGAACCGCTACGAGCAGTACTTC. As protein: CASSYASQGNRYEQYF.

The chain combines TRBV3-1 (or the pseudogene TRBV3-2) with TRBJ2-1; unclear D gene. The V end lost 4 bases, the J end lost 7 bases, and 8 bases lay between the germline ends. Germline values: CDR1 LGHDT, CDR2 YNNKEL (reference sequence). The CDR3 consists of 12 residues. CDR3 loop: CASSPQNNEQFF. DNA of the CDR3: TGTGCCAGCAGCCCCCAAAATAATGAGCAGTTCTTC.

The chain carries TRBV2 and TRBJ2-3; possible D gene TRBD1, 5 bases. Germline CDR1 SNHLY, CDR2 FYNNEI. The CDR3 is 16 residues long. Trimming pared 4 bases from V and 2 bases from J, leaving 16 bases between. DNA of the CDR3: TGTGCCAGCAGTGGAAGGGGCAGAGTACACACAGATACGCAGTATTTT. The encoded protein is CASSGRGRVHTDTQYF.

The chain couples TRBV7-2 to TRBJ1-2; a possible D gene is TRBD1 (5 bases). This CDR3 comprises 16 residues. In germline, CDR1 is SGHTA, CDR2 FQGNSA. With 1 base removed from V and 8 bases from J, the gap between germline ends came to 20 bases. The CDR3 region has the DNA TGTGCCAGCAGCTTAGGGTTTCGGCAGGGAACGATCGGCTACACCTTC. This gives the protein CASSLGFRQGTIGYTF. Full variable domain (remainder filled in from reference TRBV7-2 and TRBJ1-2): GAGVSQSPSNKVTEKGKDVELRCDPISGHTALYWYRQSLGQGLEFLIYFQGNSAPDKSGLPSDRFSAERTGGSVSTLTIQRTQQEDSAVYLCASSLGFRQGTIGYTFGSGTRLTVV.

This chain joins TRBV27 and TRBJ1-2; D is perhaps TRBD1 (5 bases). This CDR3 has 13 amino acids. Trimming shortened V by 5 bases and J by 4 bases, and 11 bases separated the two germline ends. Germline V lookup: CDR1 MNHEY, CDR2 SMNVEV (reference sequence). The CDR3 loop is CASSGDWLYGYTF. The DNA for the CDR3 is TGTGCCAGCAGTGGGGACTGGCTCTATGGCTACACCTTC.

This chain connects TRBV3-1 (or the pseudogene TRBV3-2) to TRBJ2-7; 9 nucleotides agree with TRBD1. The CDR3 consists of 16 residues. Germline V lookup: CDR1 LGHDT, CDR2 YNNKEL (reference sequence). V gave up 0 bases and J gave up 6 bases; unmatched junction bases: 9. Written as DNA, the CDR3 is TGTGCCAGCAGCCAAGAAGTCGCGGACAGGGGAACCGAGCAGTACTTC. This encodes CASSQEVADRGTEQYF.

The chain uses TRBV5-4 and TRBJ2-7; perhaps TRBD1 as D (6 bases). The CDR3 is 13 residues long. The V end lost 4 bases, the J end lost 4 bases, and 12 bases lay between the germline ends. Germline lookup yields CDR1 SGHNT and CDR2 YYREEE (reference sequence). Here the CDR3 reads CASSPGHQYEQYF. Written as DNA, the CDR3 is TGTGCCAGCAGCCCGGGACACCAATACGAGCAGTACTTC.

The genes are TRBV29-1 and TRBJ1-2; 8 bases agree with TRBD1. With 2 bases clipped from V and 6 bases from J, the junction kept 8 bases outside the gene matches. CDR3 length: 14 residues. Germline CDR1 reads SQVTM; CDR2 reads ANQGSEA. This CDR3 reads CSVELGQGTNGYTF. CDR3 DNA sequence: TGCAGCGTTGAATTAGGACAGGGAACCAATGGCTACACCTTC.

The chain joins TRBV21-1 to TRBJ1-5; no DNA check was done on the table's D call, TRBD1. TRBV21-1 is a pseudogene. This CDR3 is built from 16 residues. The CDR3 protein is CAPLGPPGQSNQPQHF. DNA of the CDR3: TGTGCCCCCCTTGGACCCCCGGGACAGAGCAATCAGCCCCAGCATTTT.

Here the CDR3 DNA reads TGTGCCACCTCCCGGGACAGGGGGTTCTACGAGCAGTACTTC. Encoded protein: CATSRDRGFYEQYF. The V call is TRBV19, the J call TRBJ2-7; 11 nucleotides match TRBD1. Trimming cost V 10 bases and J 3 bases; bases outside gene matches: 8. In germline, CDR1 is LNHDA, CDR2 SQIVND (reference sequence). CDR3 length equals 14 residues.